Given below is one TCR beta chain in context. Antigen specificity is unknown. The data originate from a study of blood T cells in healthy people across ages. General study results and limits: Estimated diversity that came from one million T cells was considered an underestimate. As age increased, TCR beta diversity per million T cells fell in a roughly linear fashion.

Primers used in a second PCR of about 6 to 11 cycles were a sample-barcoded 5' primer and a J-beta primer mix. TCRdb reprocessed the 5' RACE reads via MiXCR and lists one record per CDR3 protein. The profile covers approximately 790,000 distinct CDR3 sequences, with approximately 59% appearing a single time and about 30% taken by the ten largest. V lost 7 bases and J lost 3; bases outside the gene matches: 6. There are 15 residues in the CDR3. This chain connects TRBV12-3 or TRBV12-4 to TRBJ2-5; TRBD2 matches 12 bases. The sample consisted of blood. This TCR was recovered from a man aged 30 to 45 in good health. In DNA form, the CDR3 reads TGTGCCAGCAACCAAGGACTAGCGGGGAAAGAGACCCAGTACTTC. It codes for CASNQGLAGKETQYF.